Sequencing of this T cell receptor (beta chain) was carried out in a study of breast tumors, draining lymph nodes, adjacent tissues. Notes on the study in general: That most tumor T cells come from lymph nodes remained unproven. Luminal-like breast cancer showed significantly higher tumor–nontumor repertoire similarity than basal-like.

With V trimmed by 2 bases and J by 3 bases, 7 bases remained unmatched. CDR3 length equals 16 residues. Germline CDR1 reads SGHRS; CDR2 reads YFSETQ. This clonotype counts as medium-sized. Its target is not known. TCRdb independently ran MiXCR on the multiplex PCR reads; one entry per CDR3 protein. The data show about 20,000 distinct CDR3 sequences, with about 30% seen just once and around 10% held by the top ten. The chain uses TRBV5-1 and TRBJ1-2; 10 positions agree with TRBD1. The clonotype comes from a female donor with breast cancer. Some clones in this sample may be carry-over from other donors' samples. Sequenced input: breast tumor tissue. This CDR3 is CASSLTGTGVDYGYTF. CDR3 sequence (DNA): TGCGCCAGCAGCTTAACCGGGACAGGGGTCGACTATGGCTACACCTTC. The full variable domain, rest sourced from reference TRBV5-1 and TRBJ1-2, is KAGVTQTPRYLIKTRGQQVTLSCSPISGHRSVSWYQQTPGQGLQFLFEYFSETQRNKGNFPGRFSGRQFSNSRSEMNVSTLELGDSALYLCASSLTGTGVDYGYTFGSGTRLTVV.